The T cell receptor beta chain described here comes from a study of blood T cell repertoires in COVID-19. Per the study methods: Estimates of nucleated cell counts were drawn from the amplification of reference gene primers. Libraries were prepared by immunoSEQ multiplex PCR; TCRdb keeps only in-frame clonotypes and omits some of them. V and J calls and clone size are as listed in that table; D and trimming were resolved from the DNA. The data hold more than 100,000 clones, with about 92% observed a single time. The sequencing input was peripheral blood. This clonotype was sampled from a woman aged 80 or over in a cohort sampled during active COVID-19.

The CDR3 loop is CASRTLAGNTGELFF. In DNA form, the CDR3 reads TGTGCCAGCAGAACTCTAGCGGGGAACACCGGGGAGCTGTTTTTT. This chain uses TRBV5-4 with TRBJ2-2, with 8 bases matching TRBD2. Germline assignment: CDR1 SGHNT and CDR2 YYREEE (reference sequence). The CDR3 spans 15 residues. V trimming: 5 bases; J trimming: 1 base; junction bases outside the gene matches: 4.